The 10 T cell receptor beta chains below all came from one sample that was sequenced in a study of T cell responses to AZD1222 COVID-19 vaccine. Profiling relied on immunoSEQ multiplex PCR, and the TCRdb table lists in-frame clones only, not all of them. The table shows about 98,000 clones, with approximately 88% occurring only once. Sample: peripheral blood, taken on day 0 of AZD1222 vaccination. The origin of the receptors is an adult in good health.

This rearrangement joins TRBV12-3 or TRBV12-4 to TRBJ1-1; no clear D. The CDR3 is made up of 12 amino acids. V lost 5 bases, J lost 5 bases, and 9 bases lay in between. CDR3 residues: CASSLDGTEAFF. CDR3 bases: TGTGCCAGCAGTCTTGACGGAACTGAAGCTTTCTTT.

The V gene is TRBV5-5, the J gene TRBJ2-5; TRBD1 aligns across 7 bases. V lost 3 bases and J lost 1; bases outside the gene matches: 9. The CDR3 has 16 residues. From germline, CDR1 is SGHKS and CDR2 YYEKEE (reference sequence). In DNA, the CDR3 is TGTGCCAGCAGCTCCTACAGGGGCGCAGGCCAAGAGACCCAGTACTTC. Its protein is CASSSYRGAGQETQYF.

CDR3 DNA sequence: TGTGCCAGCAGTTCTGGGGAGTTGGGGGGAAACACCATATATTTT. Amino acids: CASSSGELGGNTIYF. This chain joins TRBV28 and TRBJ1-3; D is unresolved. The CDR3 has 15 residues. Deletions cut 4 bases from V and 4 bases from J, with 14 bases between. The V gene's germline CDR1 is MDHEN and CDR2 SYDVKM.

The chain couples TRBV28 to TRBJ2-7; D may be TRBD2 (5 bases). With 2 bases removed from V and 0 bases from J, the gap between germline ends came to 11 bases. The CDR3 runs to 15 residues. CDR1 and CDR2 from the germline V gene are MDHEN and SYDVKM. This CDR3 reads CASSLRGLGSYEQYF. In nucleotides, the CDR3 is TGTGCCAGCAGTTTACGAGGGTTGGGCTCCTACGAGCAGTACTTC.

The rearrangement links TRBV6-2 or TRBV6-3 to TRBJ2-4; TRBD2 matches 7 bases. The CDR3 totals 12 residues. Germline V gene sequence: CDR1 MNHEY, CDR2 SVGEGT. V shed 2 bases and J 9 bases; nucleotides not matched to a gene: 1. CDR3 in DNA: TGTGCCAGCAGTTACACGGGGGGCATTCAGTACTTC. This translates into CASSYTGGIQYF.

V is TRBV29-1 and J is TRBJ2-1; 8 positions match TRBD1. Germline V CDR1 and CDR2: SQVTM, ANQGSEA. The CDR3 loop spans 15 amino acids. V lost 6 bases, J lost 0 bases, and 7 bases stayed unmatched. CDR3 DNA sequence: TGCAGCGTGACAGGGGACACCAGCTCCTACAATGAGCAGTTCTTC. Protein product: CSVTGDTSSYNEQFF.

The chain employs TRBV2 and TRBJ1-1; possible D gene TRBD1, 5 bases. In germline, CDR1 is SNHLY, CDR2 FYNNEI. Trimming removed 4 bases from V and 1 base from J, with 13 bases in between. CDR3 length equals 15 residues. CDR3 DNA sequence: TGTGCCAGCAGTGCTGCGAGGACACCGAACACTGAAGCTTTCTTT. Residues: CASSAARTPNTEAFF.

The CDR3 coding sequence is TGCGCCAGCAGCTTGGGGGGACGCGACGAGCAGTACTTC. It specifies CASSLGGRDEQYF. The chain has TRBV5-1 and TRBJ2-7; D may match TRBD1 or TRBD2 (5 bases each). CDR3 length equals 13 residues. V lost 0 bases and J 5 bases, leaving 9 bases between the germline ends. Germline V gene lookup returns CDR1 SGHRS and CDR2 YFSETQ.

The chain joins TRBV5-1 to TRBJ2-2; 7 bases are shared with TRBD1. V dropped 4 bases and J dropped 5; count of bases not matched to a gene: 8. Germline V gene sequence: CDR1 SGHRS, CDR2 YFSETQ. This CDR3 is built from 15 residues. The CDR3 loop is CASSPRQGETGELFF. The CDR3 nucleotides read TGCGCCAGCAGCCCGAGACAGGGTGAGACCGGGGAGCTGTTTTTT.

V is TRBV5-4 and J is TRBJ2-3; TRBD2 matches 13 bases. This CDR3 spans 16 amino acids. The V and J ends lost 4 bases and 4 bases, in that order; junction bases with no gene match: 6. CDR1 is SGHNT, CDR2 YYREEE, per germline (reference sequence). CDR3: CASSHGLAGVADTQYF. In DNA form, the CDR3 reads TGTGCCAGCAGCCACGGACTAGCGGGAGTGGCAGATACGCAGTATTTT.